The entry below gives a single T cell receptor (beta chain) sequence along with its context. The antigen is unknown. Assay used: immunoSEQ multiplex PCR; TCRdb lists only in-frame clones, some missing. Of tens of thousands of clones in the sample, about 85% were seen once. This CDR3 is built from 12 residues. Excluded were patients having autoimmune disease history or systemic immunosuppression. This specimen belongs to a study of OX40 agonist ivuxolimab in advanced cancers. Whole-study context: Each dose-escalation patient presented with hepatocellular carcinoma, melanoma, renal cell or head and neck cancer. Males comprised 70% to 90% of the group, whose mean age was roughly 60 years (range roughly 20 to 85). Broader study findings: The study found that CD8+ T cells averaged more expanded clones than CD4+.

The chain couples TRBV7-5 to TRBJ2-7. TRBV7-5 is tagged as a pseudogene. The specimen comprised CD4+ or CD8+ T cells sorted from blood, sampled in a trial of the OX40 agonist ivuxolimab. This sequence originates from an adult with an advanced solid tumor such as melanoma, head and neck, liver or kidney cancer. CDR3: CASSLAVGEQYF. DNA of the CDR3: TGTGCCAGCAGCTTAGCCGTAGGCGAGCAGTACTTC.